This TCR beta chain was sequenced during a study of T-cell memory formation after mild COVID-19. V lost 6 bases to trimming and J lost 0 bases, with 15 bases between them. The CDR3 is 15 residues long. Per germline, CDR1 SQVTM and CDR2 ANQGSEA. This clonotype was detected only a few times. The antigen remains unidentified. TCRdb ran MiXCR on the 5' RACE reads and lists one entry per CDR3 protein. The data hold fewer than 450,000 distinct CDR3 sequences, with roughly a quarter observed a single time. Study-wide results and caveats: Among CD4+ contracting clones, most were CM and EM, and CD8+ ones EMRA.

The sample taken for sequencing was PBMCs or a T cell subset sorted from them (not recorded which). The sequence came from an adult woman who had mild COVID-19 (a few samples of this study predate the infection). Cell type and time point are not known. The J gene is TRBJ1-5, the V gene TRBV29-1; no clear D gene. The CDR3 region is CSVATSADSNQPQHF. Written as DNA, the CDR3 is TGCAGCGTCGCCACCTCGGCGGATAGCAATCAGCCCCAGCATTTT.